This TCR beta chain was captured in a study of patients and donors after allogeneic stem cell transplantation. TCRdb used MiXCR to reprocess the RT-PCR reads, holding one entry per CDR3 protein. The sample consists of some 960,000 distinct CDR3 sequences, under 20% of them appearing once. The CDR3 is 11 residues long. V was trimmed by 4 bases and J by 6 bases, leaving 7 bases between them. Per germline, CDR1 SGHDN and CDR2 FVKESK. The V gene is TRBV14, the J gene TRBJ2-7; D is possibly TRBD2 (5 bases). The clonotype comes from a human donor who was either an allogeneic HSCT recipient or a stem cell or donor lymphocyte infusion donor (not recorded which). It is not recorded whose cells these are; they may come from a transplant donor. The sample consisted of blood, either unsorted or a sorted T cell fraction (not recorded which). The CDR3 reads CASSPGFEQYF. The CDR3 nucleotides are TGTGCCAGCAGCCCGGGATTCGAGCAGTACTTC.